This T cell receptor beta chain was obtained from a study of T cell changes during pregnancy in multiple sclerosis. Germline-derived CDR1 and CDR2 are SNHLY and FYNNEI. Between the trimmed V and J ends, which lost 7 bases and 7 bases, there was a span of 13 bases. This CDR3 comprises 12 residues. This table comes from immunoSEQ multiplex PCR, and its TCRdb copy is limited to in-frame clones, with some not included. The sample holds roughly 59,000 clones, approximately 90% seen once. Here the sequenced sample was peripheral blood, taken in the third trimester of pregnancy. The TCR originated in a female donor in good health, enrolled as a control in a pregnancy study. This chain connects TRBV2 to TRBJ1-1, with unresolved D. This chain's CDR3 is CASKGDGIEAFF. The CDR3, as DNA: TGTGCCAGCAAAGGTGACGGGATTGAAGCTTTCTTT. The full variable domain, in which reference TRBV2 and TRBJ1-1 provide the parts outside the CDR3, is EPEVTQTPSHQVTQMGQEVILRCVPISNHLYFYWYRQILGQKVEFLVSFYNNEISEKSEIFDDQFSVERPDGSNFTLKIRSTKLEDSAMYFCASKGDGIEAFFGQGTRLTVV.